This T cell receptor (beta chain) was identified during a study of blood T cells in healthy people across ages. Study findings and constraints: Diversity estimates from one million T cells were considered underestimates. Measured against age, TCR beta diversity per million T cells decreased in a roughly linear manner.

The CDR3 loop spans 17 amino acids. V lost 5 bases and J lost 7; bases outside the gene matches: 14. CDR1 and CDR2 from the germline V gene are ENHRY and SYGVKD. Next came a second PCR, run for about 7 to 11 cycles, which used a sample-barcoded 5' primer along with a J-beta primer mix. TCRdb re-called the 5' RACE reads with MiXCR, one entry per CDR3 protein. Of roughly 1.6 million distinct CDR3 sequences listed, roughly 32% were seen once; the top ten hold around 11%. Comment on this clonotype: What it binds is unknown.

The rearrangement joins TRBV10-3 to TRBJ1-4; 9 bases are shared with TRBD1. This receptor was identified in a woman younger than 45 in good health. Sequenced: blood. As DNA, the CDR3 is TGTGCCATCAGTTCCGGGACAGGGCGAGTGACGGGTGAAAAACTGTTTTTT. Its protein is CAISSGTGRVTGEKLFF.